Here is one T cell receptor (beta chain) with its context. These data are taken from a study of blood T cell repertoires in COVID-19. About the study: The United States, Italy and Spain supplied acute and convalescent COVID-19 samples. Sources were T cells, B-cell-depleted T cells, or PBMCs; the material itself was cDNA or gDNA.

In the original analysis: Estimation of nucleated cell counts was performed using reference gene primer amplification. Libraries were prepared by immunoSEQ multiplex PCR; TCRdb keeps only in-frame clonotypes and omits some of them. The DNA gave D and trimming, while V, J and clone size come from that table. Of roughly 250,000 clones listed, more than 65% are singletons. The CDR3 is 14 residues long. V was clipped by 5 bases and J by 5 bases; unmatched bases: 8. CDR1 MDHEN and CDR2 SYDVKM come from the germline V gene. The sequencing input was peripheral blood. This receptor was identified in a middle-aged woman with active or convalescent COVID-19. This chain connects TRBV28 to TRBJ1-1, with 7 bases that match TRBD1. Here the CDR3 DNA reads TGTGCCAGCAGTCTTATTTCACAGGGGACTGAAGCTTTCTTT. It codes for CASSLISQGTEAFF.